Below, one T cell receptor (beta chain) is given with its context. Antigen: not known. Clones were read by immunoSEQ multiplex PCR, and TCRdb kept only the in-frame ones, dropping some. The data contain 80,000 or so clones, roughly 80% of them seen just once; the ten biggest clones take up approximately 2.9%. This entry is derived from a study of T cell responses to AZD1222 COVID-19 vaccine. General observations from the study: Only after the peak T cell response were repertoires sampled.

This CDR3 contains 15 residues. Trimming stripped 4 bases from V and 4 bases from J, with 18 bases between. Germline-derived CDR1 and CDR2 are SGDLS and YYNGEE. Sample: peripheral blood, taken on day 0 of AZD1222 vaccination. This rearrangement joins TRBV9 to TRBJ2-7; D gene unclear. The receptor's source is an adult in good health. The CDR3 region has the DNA TGTGCCAGCAGCCCATCAGAAAGCCTAACGTACGAGCAGTACTTC. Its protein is CASSPSESLTYEQYF.